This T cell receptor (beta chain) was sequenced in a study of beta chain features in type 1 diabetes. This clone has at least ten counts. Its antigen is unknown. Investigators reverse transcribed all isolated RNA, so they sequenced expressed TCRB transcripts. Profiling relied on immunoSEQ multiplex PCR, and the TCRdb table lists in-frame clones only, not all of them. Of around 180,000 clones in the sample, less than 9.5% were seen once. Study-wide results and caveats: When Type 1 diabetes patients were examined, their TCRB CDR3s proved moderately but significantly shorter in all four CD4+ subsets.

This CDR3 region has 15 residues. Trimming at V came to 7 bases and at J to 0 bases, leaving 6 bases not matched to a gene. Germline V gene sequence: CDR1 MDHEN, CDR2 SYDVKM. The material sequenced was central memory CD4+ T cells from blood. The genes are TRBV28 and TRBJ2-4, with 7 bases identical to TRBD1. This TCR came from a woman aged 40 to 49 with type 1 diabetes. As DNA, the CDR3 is TGTGCCAGCAATACAGGGGCTGTAGCCAAAAACATTCAGTACTTC. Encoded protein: CASNTGAVAKNIQYF.